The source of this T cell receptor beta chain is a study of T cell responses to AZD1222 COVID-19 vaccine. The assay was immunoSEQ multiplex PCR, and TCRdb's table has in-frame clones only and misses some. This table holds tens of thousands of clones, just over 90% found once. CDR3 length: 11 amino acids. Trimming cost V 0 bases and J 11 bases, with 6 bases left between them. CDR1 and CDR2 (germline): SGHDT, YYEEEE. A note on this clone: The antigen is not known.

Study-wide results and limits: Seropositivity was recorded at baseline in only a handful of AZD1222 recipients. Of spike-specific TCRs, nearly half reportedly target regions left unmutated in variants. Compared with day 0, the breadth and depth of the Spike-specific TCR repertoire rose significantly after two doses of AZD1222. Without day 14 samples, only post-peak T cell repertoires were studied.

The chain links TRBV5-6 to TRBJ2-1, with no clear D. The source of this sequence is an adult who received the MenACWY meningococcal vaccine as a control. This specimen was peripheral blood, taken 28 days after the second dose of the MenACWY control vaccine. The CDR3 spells CASSLGSQQFF. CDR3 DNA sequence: TGTGCCAGCAGCTTGGGGTCTCAGCAGTTCTTC. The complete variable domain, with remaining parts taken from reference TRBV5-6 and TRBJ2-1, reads DAGVTQSPTHLIKTRGQQVTLRCSPKSGHDTVSWYQQALGQGPQFIFQYYEEEERQRGNFPDRFSGHQFPNYSSELNVNALLLGDSALYLCASSLGSQQFFGPGTRLTVL.